A single sample gave rise to the 18 T cell receptor beta chains below, sequenced in a study of cytomegalovirus exposure and HLA in healthy donors. 60 Vbeta and 13 Jbeta primers were used in PCR. TCRdb's table, derived via immunoSEQ multiplex PCR, lists solely in-frame clones and lacks some. The table lists just under 150,000 clones, around 75% of them singletons. Sequences were obtained from PBMCs. The receptors derive from a woman in her twenties or thirties in good health and CMV-seronegative.

The chain carries TRBV5-1 and TRBJ2-3; TRBD2 agrees at 11 bases. The CDR3 contains 14 residues. The V gene end was trimmed by 7 bases and the J gene end by 3 bases; junction bases not matched to a gene: 4. The germline V gene encodes CDR1 SGHRS and CDR2 YFSETQ. The CDR3 DNA follows: TGCGCCAGCTTAGCGGGGGGGCCGACAGATACGCAGTATTTT. Translation: CASLAGGPTDTQYF. Full variable domain (remainder filled in from reference TRBV5-1 and TRBJ2-3): KAGVTQTPRYLIKTRGQQVTLSCSPISGHRSVSWYQQTPGQGLQFLFEYFSETQRNKGNFPGRFSGRQFSNSRSEMNVSTLELGDSALYLCASLAGGPTDTQYFGPGTRLTVL.

The sample holds one count of this clone. This chain uses TRBV7-2 with TRBJ1-1; D is perhaps TRBD1 (6 bases). The CDR3 is made up of 14 amino acids. V was shortened by 1 base and J by 12 bases, with 18 bases between the two germline ends. The germline gives CDR1 SGHTA, CDR2 FQGNSA. The CDR3 protein is CASSLVVRGGTTFF. The CDR3 nucleotides read TGTGCCAGCAGCTTAGTGGTTCGAGGGGGAACCACTTTCTTT.

V usage is TRBV7-2 and J usage is TRBJ2-7; TRBD1 matches at 10 bases. Per germline, CDR1 SGHTA and CDR2 FQGNSA. This CDR3 contains 16 residues. The V and J ends lost 7 bases and 6 bases, in that order; junction bases with no gene match: 15. As DNA, the CDR3 is TGTGCCAGCAACCTTTTTGGGACAGGGGCGACCTCCGAGCAGTACTTC. This codes for CASNLFGTGATSEQYF. Full variable domain (outside the CDR3, taken from reference TRBV7-2 and TRBJ2-7): GAGVSQSPSNKVTEKGKDVELRCDPISGHTALYWYRQSLGQGLEFLIYFQGNSAPDKSGLPSDRFSAERTGGSVSTLTIQRTQQEDSAVYLCASNLFGTGATSEQYFGPGTRLTVT.

V is TRBV7-6 and J is TRBJ2-2; 7 bases line up with TRBD2. Germline V CDR1 and CDR2: SGHVS, FNYEAQ. The CDR3 is 14 residues long. Trimming took 4 bases from V and 10 from J; bases not matched to a gene: 9. CDR3 residues: CASSSLRGGEELFF. CDR3 in DNA: TGTGCCAGCAGCTCCCTTCGTGGGGGGGAGGAGCTGTTTTTT.

The chain combines TRBV4-3 with TRBJ2-5, with a weak D call TRBD2 (5 bases). The CDR3 contains 12 residues. Deletions cut 1 base from V and 5 bases from J, with 5 bases between. CDR1 and CDR2 from the germline V gene are LGHNA and YSLEER. The CDR3 nucleotides read TGCGCCAGCAGCCAAGCGGGGGAGACCCAGTACTTC. Translating gives CASSQAGETQYF.

This chain connects TRBV10-3 to TRBJ1-1; the match to TRBD1 covers 7 bases. The V gene's germline CDR1 is ENHRY and CDR2 SYGVKD. Losses at the gene ends were 11 bases for V and 5 bases for J; bases not matched to a gene: 8. The CDR3 sequence is 12 residues long. CDR3 coding DNA: TGTGCCGCGGGACAGACAGGGACTGAAGCTTTCTTT. The encoded protein is CAAGQTGTEAFF.

This rearrangement joins TRBV2 to TRBJ2-2; 7 nucleotides align to TRBD2. V lost 11 bases, J lost 7 bases, and 13 bases stayed unmatched. This CDR3 region has 14 residues. Germline CDR1 SNHLY, CDR2 FYNNEI. CDR3: CASGASGESGELFF. In nucleotides, the CDR3 is TGTGCCTCCGGGGCCAGCGGGGAAAGCGGGGAGCTGTTTTTT.

The sample holds a few counts of this clone. This chain joins TRBV4-1 and TRBJ1-1; 7 bases fit TRBD1. The germline CDR1 and CDR2 sequences are MGHRA and YSYEKL. The CDR3 runs to 13 residues. The junction had 0 bases not matched to a gene; V was cut back by 4 bases and J by 1 base. Here the CDR3 DNA reads TGCGCCAGCAGCCGGGACAGGAACACTGAAGCTTTCTTT. This gives the protein CASSRDRNTEAFF.

This clone was counted once. The chain recombines TRBV28 with TRBJ1-5; D unclear. The CDR3 loop spans 13 amino acids. The germline V and J ends were trimmed by 5 bases and 7 bases, with 12 bases remaining between them. Germline CDR1 MDHEN, CDR2 SYDVKM. The CDR3 nucleotides read TGTGCCAGCAGTCCCTCAGGCAGGCAGCCCCAGCATTTT. It yields the protein CASSPSGRQPQHF.

The V gene is TRBV28, the J gene TRBJ2-7; perhaps TRBD2 as D (5 bases). This CDR3 is built from 14 residues. Looked up from germline, CDR1 is MDHEN and CDR2 is SYDVKM. Trimming removed 5 bases from V and 2 bases from J, with 13 bases in between. CDR3: CASSQAPGTYEQYF. In DNA, the CDR3 is TGTGCCAGCAGTCAGGCCCCGGGGACCTACGAGCAGTACTTC.

The chain has TRBV28 and TRBJ2-1, with D perhaps matching TRBD2 (5 bases). The V gene's germline CDR1 is MDHEN and CDR2 SYDVKM. This CDR3 has 15 residues. V was trimmed by 6 bases and J by 0 bases, leaving 12 bases between them. The CDR3: CASRVGISSYNEQFF. As DNA, the CDR3 is TGTGCCAGCAGAGTCGGGATCAGCTCCTACAATGAGCAGTTCTTC.

The chain recombines TRBV4-1 with TRBJ2-3; 11 bases agree with TRBD2. Germline lookup yields CDR1 MGHRA and CDR2 YSYEKL. This CDR3 has 15 amino acids. V trimming: 2 bases; J trimming: 3 bases; junction bases outside the gene matches: 1. The CDR3 here is CASSQTSGSTDTQYF. The CDR3, as DNA: TGCGCCAGCAGCCAAACTAGCGGGAGTACAGATACGCAGTATTTT.

The chain is built from TRBV30 and TRBJ1-5, with a possible D match to TRBD1 (5 bases). Germline loops: CDR1 GTSNPN, CDR2 SVGIG (reference sequence). V lost 0 bases to trimming and J lost 3 bases, with 6 bases between them. This CDR3 comprises 13 residues. CDR3 sequence (DNA): TGTGCCTGGAGTGTACAGGCCAATCAGCCCCAGCATTTT. As protein: CAWSVQANQPQHF.

V and J are TRBV27 and TRBJ2-7; 7 positions agree with TRBD1. The trim removed 5 bases at V and 2 bases at J, leaving 3 bases unmatched. CDR1 MNHEY and CDR2 SMNVEV come from the germline V gene (reference sequence). The CDR3 sequence is 13 residues long. The CDR3 sequence is CASSIGTAYEQYF. The CDR3 DNA reads TGTGCCAGCAGTATAGGGACAGCCTACGAGCAGTACTTC.

The CDR3 spells CASSPPTVTYEQYF. The DNA for the CDR3 is TGTGCCAGCTCACCACCGACAGTTACCTACGAGCAGTACTTC. The V call is TRBV18, the J call TRBJ2-7, with D maybe TRBD1 (5 bases). CDR1 and CDR2 (germline): KGHSH, LQKENI. The CDR3 has 14 residues. V was trimmed by 0 bases and J by 2 bases, leaving 8 bases between them.

The rearrangement links TRBV10-3 to TRBJ2-3; no clear D. Germline V CDR1 and CDR2: ENHRY, SYGVKD. Between the trimmed V and J ends, which lost 6 bases and 0 bases, there was a span of 4 bases. The CDR3 runs to 12 residues. The CDR3 coding sequence is TGTGCCATCAGAAGCAGCACAGATACGCAGTATTTT. Protein: CAIRSSTDTQYF.

V and J are TRBV27 and TRBJ2-7; TRBD1 agrees at 10 bases. J gave up 4 bases and V 4 bases, and 7 bases lay outside the gene matches. CDR1 and CDR2 (germline): MNHEY, SMNVEV (reference sequence). The CDR3 totals 15 residues. CDR3 region: CASSWQRGQGYEQYF. For the CDR3, the DNA is TGTGCCAGCAGTTGGCAACGGGGACAGGGGTACGAGCAGTACTTC.

The chain combines TRBV5-1 with TRBJ2-2; 8 bases agree with TRBD1. The CDR3 is 15 amino acids. V gave up 3 bases and J gave up 1 base; unmatched junction bases: 2. The germline V gene encodes CDR1 SGHRS and CDR2 YFSETQ. The CDR3 nucleotides read TGCGCCAGCAGCTCGGGACAGGTGAACACCGGGGAGCTGTTTTTT. This gives the protein CASSSGQVNTGELFF.